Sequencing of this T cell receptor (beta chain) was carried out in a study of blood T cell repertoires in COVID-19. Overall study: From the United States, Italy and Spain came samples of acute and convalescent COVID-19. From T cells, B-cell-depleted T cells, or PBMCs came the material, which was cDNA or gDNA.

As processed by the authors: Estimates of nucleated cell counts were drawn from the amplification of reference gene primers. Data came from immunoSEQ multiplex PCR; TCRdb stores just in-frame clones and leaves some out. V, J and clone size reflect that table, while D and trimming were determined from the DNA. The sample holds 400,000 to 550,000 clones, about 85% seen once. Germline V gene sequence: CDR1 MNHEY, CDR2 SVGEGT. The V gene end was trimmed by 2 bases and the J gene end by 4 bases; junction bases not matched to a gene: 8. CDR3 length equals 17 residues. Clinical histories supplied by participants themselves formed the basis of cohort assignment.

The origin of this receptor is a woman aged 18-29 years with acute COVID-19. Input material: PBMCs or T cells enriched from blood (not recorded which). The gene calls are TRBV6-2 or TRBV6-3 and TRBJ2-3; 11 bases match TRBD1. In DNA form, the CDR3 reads TGTGCCAGCAGTTACCCGGGACAGGGGGTGAGCCCAGATACGCAGTATTTT. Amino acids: CASSYPGQGVSPDTQYF.